The clone carrying this T cell receptor beta chain was seen a handful of times. At one end, the junction sequence differs from germline, possibly due to a read error. The sample is drawn from a study of blood T cells in healthy people across ages. PCR was performed a second time for about 6 to 12 cycles using a sample-barcoded 5' primer and a J-beta primer mix. MiXCR was run by TCRdb on the 5' RACE reads, yielding one entry per CDR3 protein. Seen here are 700,000 or so distinct CDR3 sequences, about 24% observed once, and the top ten hold around a fifth. CDR3 size: 15 residues. The germline gives CDR1 SGHTA, CDR2 FQGTGA.

Sequencing used blood. This clonotype was sampled from a man aged 65 to 85 in good health. The chain joins TRBV7-3 to TRBJ2-1, with 7 bases lining up with TRBD1. DNA for the CDR3: TGTGCCGGCAGCAACCGGGACAGTTCCTACAATGAGCAGTTCTTC. Amino acids: CAGSNRDSSYNEQFF.